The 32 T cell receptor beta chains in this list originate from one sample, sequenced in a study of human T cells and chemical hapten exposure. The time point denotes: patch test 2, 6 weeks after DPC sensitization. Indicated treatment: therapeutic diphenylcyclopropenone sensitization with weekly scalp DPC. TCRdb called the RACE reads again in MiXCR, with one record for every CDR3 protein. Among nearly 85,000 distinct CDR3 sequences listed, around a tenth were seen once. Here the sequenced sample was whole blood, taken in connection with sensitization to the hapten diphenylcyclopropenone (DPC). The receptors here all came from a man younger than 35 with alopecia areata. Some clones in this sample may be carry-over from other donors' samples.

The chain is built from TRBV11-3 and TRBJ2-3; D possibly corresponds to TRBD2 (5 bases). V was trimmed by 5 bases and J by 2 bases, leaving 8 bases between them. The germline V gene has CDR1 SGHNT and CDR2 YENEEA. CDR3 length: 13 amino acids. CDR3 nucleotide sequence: TGTGCCAGCAGCCGGAGGAACACAGATACGCAGTATTTT. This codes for CASSRRNTDTQYF. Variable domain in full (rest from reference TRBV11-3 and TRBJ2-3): EAGVVQSPRYKIIEKKQPVAFWCNPISGHNTLYWYLQNLGQGPELLIRYENEEAVDDSQLPKDRFSAERLKGVDSTLKIQPAELGDSAVYLCASSRRNTDTQYFGPGTRLTVL.

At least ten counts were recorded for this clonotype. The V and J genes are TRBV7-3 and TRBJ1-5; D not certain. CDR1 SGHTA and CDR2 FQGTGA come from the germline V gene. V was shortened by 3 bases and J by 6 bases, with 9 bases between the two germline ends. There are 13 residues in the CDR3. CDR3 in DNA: TGTGCCAGCAGCTTGGGGTTCGGTCAGCCCCAGCATTTT. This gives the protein CASSLGFGQPQHF.

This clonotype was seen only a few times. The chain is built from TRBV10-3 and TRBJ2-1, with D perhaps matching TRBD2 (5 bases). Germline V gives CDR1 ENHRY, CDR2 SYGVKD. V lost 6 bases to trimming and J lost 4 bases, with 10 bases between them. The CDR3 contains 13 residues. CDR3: CAISPGIYNEQFF. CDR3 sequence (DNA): TGTGCCATCAGCCCGGGGATATACAATGAGCAGTTCTTC.

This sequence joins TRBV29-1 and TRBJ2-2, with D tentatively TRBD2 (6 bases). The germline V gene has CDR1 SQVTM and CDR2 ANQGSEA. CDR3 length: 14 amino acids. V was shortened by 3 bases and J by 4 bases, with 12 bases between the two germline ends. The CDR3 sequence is CSVDGGELTGELFF. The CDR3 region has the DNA TGCAGCGTTGACGGCGGGGAGCTCACCGGGGAGCTGTTTTTT.

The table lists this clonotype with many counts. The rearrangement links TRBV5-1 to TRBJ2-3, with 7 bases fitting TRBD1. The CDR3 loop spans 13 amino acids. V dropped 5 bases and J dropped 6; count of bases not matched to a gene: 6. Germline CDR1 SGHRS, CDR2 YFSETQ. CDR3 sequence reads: CASRLDRDDTQYF. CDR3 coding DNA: TGCGCCAGCAGACTAGACAGGGATGATACGCAGTATTTT.

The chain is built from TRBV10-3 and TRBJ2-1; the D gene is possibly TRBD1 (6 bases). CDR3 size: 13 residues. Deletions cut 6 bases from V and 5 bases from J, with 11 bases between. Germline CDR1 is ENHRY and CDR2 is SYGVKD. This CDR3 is CAIRRTEDNEQFF. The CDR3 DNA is TGTGCCATCAGAAGGACAGAAGACAATGAGCAGTTCTTC.

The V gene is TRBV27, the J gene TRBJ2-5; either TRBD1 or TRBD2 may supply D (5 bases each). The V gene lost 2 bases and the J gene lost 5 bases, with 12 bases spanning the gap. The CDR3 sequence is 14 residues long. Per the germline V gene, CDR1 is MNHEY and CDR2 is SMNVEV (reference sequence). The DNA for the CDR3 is TGTGCCAGCAGTTTAAGAGGGGAGTGGGAGACCCAGTACTTC. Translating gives CASSLRGEWETQYF.

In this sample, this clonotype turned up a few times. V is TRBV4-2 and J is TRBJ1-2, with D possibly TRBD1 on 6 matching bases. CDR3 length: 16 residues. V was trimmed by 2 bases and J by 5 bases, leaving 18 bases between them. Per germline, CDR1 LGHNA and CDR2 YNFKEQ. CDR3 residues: CASSQNGRTVYYGYTF. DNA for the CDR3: TGTGCCAGCAGCCAAAACGGCCGGACAGTATATTATGGCTACACCTTC.

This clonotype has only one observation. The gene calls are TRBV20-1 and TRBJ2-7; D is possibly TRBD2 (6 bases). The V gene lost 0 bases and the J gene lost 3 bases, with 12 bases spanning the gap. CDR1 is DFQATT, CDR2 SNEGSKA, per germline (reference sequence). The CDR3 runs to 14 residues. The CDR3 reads CSARDAGLLYEQYF. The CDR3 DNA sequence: TGCAGTGCTAGAGATGCGGGACTGCTCTACGAGCAGTACTTC.

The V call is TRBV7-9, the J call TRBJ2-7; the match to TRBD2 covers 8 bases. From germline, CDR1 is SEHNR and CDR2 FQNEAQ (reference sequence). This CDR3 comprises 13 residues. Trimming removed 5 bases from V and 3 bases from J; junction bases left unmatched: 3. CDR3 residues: CASSPGTSYEQYF. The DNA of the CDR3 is TGTGCCAGCAGCCCTGGGACTAGCTACGAGCAGTACTTC.

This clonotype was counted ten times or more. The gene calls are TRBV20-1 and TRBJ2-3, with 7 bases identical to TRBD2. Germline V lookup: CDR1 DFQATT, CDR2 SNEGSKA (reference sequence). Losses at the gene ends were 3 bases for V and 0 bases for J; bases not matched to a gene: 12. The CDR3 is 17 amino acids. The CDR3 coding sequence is TGCAGTGCTAGTCGGCCGGGCCTAGCGGATAGCACAGATACGCAGTATTTT. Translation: CSASRPGLADSTDTQYF.

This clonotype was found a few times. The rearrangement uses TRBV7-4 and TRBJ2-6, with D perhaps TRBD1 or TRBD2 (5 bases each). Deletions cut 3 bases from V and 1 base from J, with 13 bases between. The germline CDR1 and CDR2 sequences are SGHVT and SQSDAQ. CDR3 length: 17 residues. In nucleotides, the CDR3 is TGTGCCAGCAGCTTGAGGGGTAGAGTATCTGGGGCCAACGTCCTGACTTTC. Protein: CASSLRGRVSGANVLTF.

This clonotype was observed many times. The CDR3, as DNA: TGTGCCAGCAGTCTACAGGGACAGCCGCGGGAGCAGTACTTC. This sequence encodes CASSLQGQPREQYF. The chain carries TRBV12-3 or TRBV12-4 and TRBJ2-7, with 7 nucleotides matching TRBD1. CDR3 length equals 14 residues. V lost 5 bases, J lost 7 bases, and 11 bases stayed unmatched.

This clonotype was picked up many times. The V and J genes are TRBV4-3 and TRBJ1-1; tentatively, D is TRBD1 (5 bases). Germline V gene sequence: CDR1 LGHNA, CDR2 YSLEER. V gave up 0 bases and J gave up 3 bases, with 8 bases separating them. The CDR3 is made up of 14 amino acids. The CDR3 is CASSQDLRDTEAFF. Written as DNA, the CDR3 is TGCGCCAGCAGCCAAGATCTCAGGGACACTGAAGCTTTCTTT.

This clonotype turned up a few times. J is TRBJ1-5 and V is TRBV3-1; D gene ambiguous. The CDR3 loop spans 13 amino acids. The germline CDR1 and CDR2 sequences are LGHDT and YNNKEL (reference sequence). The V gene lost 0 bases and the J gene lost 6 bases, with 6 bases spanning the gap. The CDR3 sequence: CASSQDSGQPQHF. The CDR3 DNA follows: TGTGCCAGCAGCCAAGATTCGGGTCAGCCCCAGCATTTT.

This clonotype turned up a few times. DNA for the CDR3: TGTGCCAGCAGCCCGGGCAGATACAATGAGCAGTTCTTC. Translation gives CASSPGRYNEQFF. This sequence joins TRBV9 and TRBJ2-1, with D hard to call. Germline values: CDR1 SGDLS, CDR2 YYNGEE. The CDR3 spans 13 residues. V was pared by 4 bases and J by 4 bases, with 9 bases between.

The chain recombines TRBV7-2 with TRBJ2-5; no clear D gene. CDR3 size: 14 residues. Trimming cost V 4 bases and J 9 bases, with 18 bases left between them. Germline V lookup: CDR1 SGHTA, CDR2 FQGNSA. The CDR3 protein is CASSSNDFLRAQYF. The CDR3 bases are TGTGCCAGCAGCTCTAACGACTTCTTGAGAGCCCAGTACTTC.

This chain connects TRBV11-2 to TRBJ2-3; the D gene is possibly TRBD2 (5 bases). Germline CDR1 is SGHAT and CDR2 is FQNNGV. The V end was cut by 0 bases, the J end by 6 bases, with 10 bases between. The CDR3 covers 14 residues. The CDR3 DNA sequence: TGTGCCAGCAGCTTAGATCAGGAGCGGGATACGCAGTATTTT. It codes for CASSLDQERDTQYF.

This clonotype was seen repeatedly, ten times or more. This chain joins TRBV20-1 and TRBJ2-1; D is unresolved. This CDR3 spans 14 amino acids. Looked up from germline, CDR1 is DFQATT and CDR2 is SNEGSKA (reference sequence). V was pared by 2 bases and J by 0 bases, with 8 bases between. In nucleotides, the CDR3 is TGCAGTGCTAGACTGGAAGGCTCCTACAATGAGCAGTTCTTC. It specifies CSARLEGSYNEQFF.

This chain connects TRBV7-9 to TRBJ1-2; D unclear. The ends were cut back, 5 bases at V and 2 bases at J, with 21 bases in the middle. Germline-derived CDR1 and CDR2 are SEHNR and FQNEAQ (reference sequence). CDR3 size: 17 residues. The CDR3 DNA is TGTGCCAGCAGCCCGTGGATGGGCTCCAACTTAAACTATGGCTACACCTTC. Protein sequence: CASSPWMGSNLNYGYTF. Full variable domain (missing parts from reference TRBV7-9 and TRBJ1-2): DTGVSQNPRHKITKRGQNVTFRCDPISEHNRLYWYRQTLGQGPEFLTYFQNEAQLEKSRLLSDRFSAERPKGSFSTLEIQRTEQGDSAMYLCASSPWMGSNLNYGYTFGSGTRLTVV.

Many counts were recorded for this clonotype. CDR3 in amino acids: CASSQGVPEAFF. In DNA, the CDR3 is TGTGCCAGCAGCCAGGGGGTTCCTGAAGCTTTCTTT. The chain links TRBV6-2 or TRBV6-3 to TRBJ1-1, with 7 bases fitting TRBD1. The junction had 4 bases not matched to a gene; V was cut back by 6 bases and J by 6 bases. CDR1 MNHEY and CDR2 SVGEGT come from the germline V gene. CDR3 size: 12 residues.

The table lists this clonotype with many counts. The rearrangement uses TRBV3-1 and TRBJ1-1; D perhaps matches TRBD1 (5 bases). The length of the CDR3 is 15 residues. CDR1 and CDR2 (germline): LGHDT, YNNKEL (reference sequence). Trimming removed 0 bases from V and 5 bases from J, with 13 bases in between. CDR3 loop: CASSQDAGFATEAFF. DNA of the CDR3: TGTGCCAGCAGCCAAGATGCAGGGTTTGCTACTGAAGCTTTCTTT.

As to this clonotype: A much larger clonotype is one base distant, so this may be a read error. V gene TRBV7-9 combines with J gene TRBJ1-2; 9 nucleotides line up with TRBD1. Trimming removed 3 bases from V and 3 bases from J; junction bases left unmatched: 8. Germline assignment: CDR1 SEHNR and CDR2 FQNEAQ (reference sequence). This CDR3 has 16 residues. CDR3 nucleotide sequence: TGTGCCAGCAGCTTCACCCACAGGGGGCTTGACTATGGCTACACCTTC. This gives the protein CASSFTHRGLDYGYTF.

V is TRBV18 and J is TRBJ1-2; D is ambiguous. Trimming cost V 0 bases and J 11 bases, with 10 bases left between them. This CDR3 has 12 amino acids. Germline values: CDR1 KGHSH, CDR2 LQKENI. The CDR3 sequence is CASSPPILKYTF. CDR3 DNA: TGTGCCAGCTCACCACCGATCCTTAAGTACACCTTC.

CDR3 region: CASHSGGQGNQPQHF. As DNA, the CDR3 is TGTGCCAGCCACTCCGGGGGGCAGGGGAATCAGCCCCAGCATTTT. The chain joins TRBV19 to TRBJ1-5; possibly TRBD1 for D (6 bases). V was pared by 9 bases and J by 4 bases, with 19 bases between. The CDR3 runs to 15 residues. Germline V lookup: CDR1 LNHDA, CDR2 SQIVND (reference sequence).

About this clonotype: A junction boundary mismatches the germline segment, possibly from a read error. The CDR3 region is CSAWGLRYNEQFF. CDR3 DNA: TGCAGCGCCTGGGGACTGAGATACAACGAGCAGTTCTTC. The genes are TRBV29-1 and TRBJ2-1, with D tentatively TRBD2 (6 bases). CDR1 and CDR2 from the germline V gene are SQVTM and ANQGSEA. The CDR3 contains 13 residues.

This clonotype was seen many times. The CDR3 sequence is CASSLSGAYEQYV. The CDR3 bases are TGTGCCAGCAGCTTATCAGGGGCCTACGAGCAGTACGTC. The genes are TRBV11-2 and TRBJ2-7; TRBD1 might be the D (6 bases). Per the germline V gene, CDR1 is SGHAT and CDR2 is FQNNGV. V was shortened by 2 bases and J by 2 bases, with 7 bases between the two germline ends. The CDR3 consists of 13 residues.

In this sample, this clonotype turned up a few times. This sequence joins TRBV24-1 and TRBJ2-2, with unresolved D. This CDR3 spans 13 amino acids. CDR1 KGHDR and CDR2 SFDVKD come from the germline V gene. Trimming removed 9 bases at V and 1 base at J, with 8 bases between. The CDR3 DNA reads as TGTGCCACCGAAGACGGGAACACCGGGGAGCTGTTTTTT. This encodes CATEDGNTGELFF.

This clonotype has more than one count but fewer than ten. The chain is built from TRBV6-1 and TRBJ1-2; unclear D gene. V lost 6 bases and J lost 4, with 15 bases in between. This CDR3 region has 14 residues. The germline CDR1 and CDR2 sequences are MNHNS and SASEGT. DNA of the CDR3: TGTGCCAGCAGCCTCCATTCCGACTCCTATGGCTACACCTTC. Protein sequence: CASSLHSDSYGYTF.

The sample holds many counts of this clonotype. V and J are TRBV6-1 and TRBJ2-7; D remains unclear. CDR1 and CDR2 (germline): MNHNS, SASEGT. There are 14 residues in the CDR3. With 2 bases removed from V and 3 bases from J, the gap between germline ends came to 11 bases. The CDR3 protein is CASSELRGFYEQYV. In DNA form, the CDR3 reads TGTGCCAGCAGTGAACTGAGAGGCTTCTACGAGCAGTACGTC.

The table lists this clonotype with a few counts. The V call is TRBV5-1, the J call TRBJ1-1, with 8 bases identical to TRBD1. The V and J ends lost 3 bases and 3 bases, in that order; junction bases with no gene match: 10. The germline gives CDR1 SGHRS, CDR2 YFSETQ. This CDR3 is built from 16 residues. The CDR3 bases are TGCGCCAGCAGCTGGGCCCCGACAGGGGTAGACACTGAAGCTTTCTTT. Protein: CASSWAPTGVDTEAFF.

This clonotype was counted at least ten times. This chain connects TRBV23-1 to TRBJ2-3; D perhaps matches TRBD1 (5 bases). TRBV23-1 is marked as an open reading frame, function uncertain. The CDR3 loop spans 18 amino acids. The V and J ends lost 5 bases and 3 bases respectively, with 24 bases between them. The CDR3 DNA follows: TGCGCCAGCAGTTCTCCTTCGGTCGCCAGGGTTTGGACAGATACGCAGTATTTT. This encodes CASSSPSVARVWTDTQYF.